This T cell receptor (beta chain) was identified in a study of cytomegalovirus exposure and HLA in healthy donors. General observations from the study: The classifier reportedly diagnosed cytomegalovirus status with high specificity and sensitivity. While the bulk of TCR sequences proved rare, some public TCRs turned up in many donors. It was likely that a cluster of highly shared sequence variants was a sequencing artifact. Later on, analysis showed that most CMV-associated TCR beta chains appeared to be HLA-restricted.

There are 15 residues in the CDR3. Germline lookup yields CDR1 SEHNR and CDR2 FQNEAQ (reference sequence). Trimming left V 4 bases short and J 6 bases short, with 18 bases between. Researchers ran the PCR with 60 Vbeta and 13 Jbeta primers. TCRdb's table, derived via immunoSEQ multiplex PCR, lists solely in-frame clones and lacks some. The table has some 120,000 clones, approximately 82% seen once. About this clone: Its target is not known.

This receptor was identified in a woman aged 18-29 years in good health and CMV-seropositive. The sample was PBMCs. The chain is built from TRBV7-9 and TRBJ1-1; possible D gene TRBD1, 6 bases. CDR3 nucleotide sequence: TGTGCCAGCAGCTCCGGACAGTCCCCCCTCGCTGAAGCTTTCTTT. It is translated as CASSSGQSPLAEAFF.